These 10 T cell receptor beta chains share one sample of origin, sequenced in a study of blood T cell repertoires in COVID-19. Repertoires were generated with immunoSEQ multiplex PCR, while TCRdb's copy carries only in-frame clones and drops some. The profile shows just under 30,000 clones, about nine tenths of them singletons. Sequencing was performed on peripheral blood. Receptors originate from a human donor with active COVID-19. The donor label of this sample is uncertain.

V gene TRBV3-1 (or the pseudogene TRBV3-2) combines with J gene TRBJ2-7; TRBD1 might be the D (5 bases). In germline, CDR1 is LGHDT, CDR2 YNNKEL (reference sequence). Deletions cut 3 bases from V and 5 bases from J, with 14 bases between. The CDR3 is 14 amino acids. CDR3 in DNA: TGTGCCAGCAGCCAGAGTGAATTAGGGGACGAGCAGTACTTC. The encoded protein is CASSQSELGDEQYF.

The rearrangement uses TRBV27 and TRBJ1-2, with TRBD1 matching 9 bases. Germline-derived CDR1 and CDR2 are MNHEY and SMNVEV (reference sequence). Unmatched junction bases numbered 6, after V lost 2 bases and J lost 8 bases. The CDR3 spans 14 residues. CDR3 in DNA: TGTGCCAGCAGTTTACGAGGGACAGGGAGCGGCTACACCTTC. Encoded protein: CASSLRGTGSGYTF.

The genes are TRBV10-2 and TRBJ2-7; TRBD1 is a possible D gene (5 bases). Trimming cost V 0 bases and J 0 bases, with 6 bases left between them. The germline V gene encodes CDR1 WSHSY and CDR2 SAAADI. The CDR3 has 14 residues. The CDR3 DNA reads as TGCGCCAGCAGTGAGTCCGACAGCTCCTACGAGCAGTACTTC. Residues: CASSESDSSYEQYF.

The rearrangement uses TRBV12-5 and TRBJ1-1; D is unresolved. In germline, CDR1 is LGHNT, CDR2 FRNRAP. V lost 0 bases and J lost 4, with 12 bases in between. This CDR3 comprises 15 residues. Here the CDR3 DNA reads TGTGCTAGTGGTTTGGTACTAACGGACTCCACTGAAGCTTTCTTT. This translates into CASGLVLTDSTEAFF.

The genes are TRBV6-4 and TRBJ2-2; D perhaps matches TRBD1 (5 bases). This CDR3 region has 16 residues. Germline loops: CDR1 MRHNA, CDR2 SNTAGT. V lost 6 bases, J lost 1 base, and 15 bases lay in between. The CDR3 DNA is TGTGCCAGCAGCCCAGGGCAGGGCGGGAACACCGGGGAGCTGTTTTTT. Translation gives CASSPGQGGNTGELFF.

The chain joins TRBV11-3 to TRBJ2-5, with 8 bases identical to TRBD2. V dropped 3 bases and J dropped 3; count of bases not matched to a gene: 9. Germline lookup yields CDR1 SGHNT and CDR2 YENEEA. The CDR3 contains 16 residues. CDR3 region: CASSLGIGGAEETQYF. The CDR3 DNA is TGTGCCAGCAGCTTGGGTATCGGGGGGGCAGAAGAGACCCAGTACTTC.

This chain connects TRBV9 to TRBJ1-2, with TRBD1 matching over 9 bases. Trimming at V came to 0 bases and at J to 1 base, leaving 4 bases not matched to a gene. The CDR3 is 16 amino acids. Germline assignment: CDR1 SGDLS and CDR2 YYNGEE. CDR3 nucleotides: TGTGCCAGCAGCGTAGACGGGACAGGGATTAACTATGGCTACACCTTC. Translating it yields CASSVDGTGINYGYTF.

CDR3 coding DNA: TGTGCCAGCAGCCACATTTTTCGTGGGACAGGGTTACGGGAGCAGTACTTC. Protein product: CASSHIFRGTGLREQYF. This chain joins TRBV4-2 and TRBJ2-7, with 9 positions matching TRBD1. CDR3 size: 17 residues. V gave up 3 bases and J gave up 7 bases; unmatched junction bases: 16. Germline V gene sequence: CDR1 LGHNA, CDR2 YNFKEQ.

This sequence joins TRBV9 and TRBJ2-2; D might be TRBD1 (5 bases). CDR1 is SGDLS, CDR2 YYNGEE, per germline. The CDR3 spans 14 residues. With 7 bases removed from V and 1 base from J, the gap between germline ends came to 11 bases. CDR3 in DNA: TGTGCCAGCTCTACTACAGGGAACACCGGGGAGCTGTTTTTT. It specifies CASSTTGNTGELFF. Variable domain in full (rest from reference TRBV9 and TRBJ2-2): DSGVTQTPKHLITATGQRVTLRCSPRSGDLSVYWYQQSLDQGLQFLIQYYNGEERAKGNILERFSAQQFPDLHSELNLSSLELGDSALYFCASSTTGNTGELFFGEGSRLTVL.

The rearrangement links TRBV10-3 to TRBJ1-5, with a possible D match to TRBD1 (6 bases). The V and J ends lost 4 bases and 4 bases respectively, with 11 bases between them. The CDR3 contains 14 residues. The germline gives CDR1 ENHRY, CDR2 SYGVKD. As DNA, the CDR3 is TGTGCCATCAGTGGAGGGGGGGCAAATCAGCCCCAGCATTTT. This encodes CAISGGGANQPQHF.